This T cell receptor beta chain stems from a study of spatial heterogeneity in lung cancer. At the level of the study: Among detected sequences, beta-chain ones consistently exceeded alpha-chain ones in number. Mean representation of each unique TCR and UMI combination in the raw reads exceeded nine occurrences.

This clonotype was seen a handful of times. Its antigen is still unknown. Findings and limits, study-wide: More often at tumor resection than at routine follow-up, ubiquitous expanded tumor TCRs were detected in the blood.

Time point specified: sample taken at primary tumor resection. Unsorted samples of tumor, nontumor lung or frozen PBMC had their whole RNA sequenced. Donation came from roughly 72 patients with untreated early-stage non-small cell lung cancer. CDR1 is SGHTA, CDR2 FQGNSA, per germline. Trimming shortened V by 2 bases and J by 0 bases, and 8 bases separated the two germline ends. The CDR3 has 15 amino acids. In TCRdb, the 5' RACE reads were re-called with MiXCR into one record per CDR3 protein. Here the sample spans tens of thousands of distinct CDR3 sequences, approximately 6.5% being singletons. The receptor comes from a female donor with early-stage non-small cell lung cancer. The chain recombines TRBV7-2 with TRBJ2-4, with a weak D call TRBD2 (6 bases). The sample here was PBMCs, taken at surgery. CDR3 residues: CASSLRDLAKNIQYF. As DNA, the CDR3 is TGTGCCAGCAGCTTACGGGACTTAGCCAAAAACATTCAGTACTTC.